One and the same sample provided the 25 T cell receptor beta chains below, sequenced in a study of blood T cell repertoires in COVID-19. Sequencing was performed with immunoSEQ multiplex PCR; in TCRdb, only in-frame clones are kept and a portion is missing. Among 97,000 or so clones, approximately 86% were seen once, and the ten largest hold 9.5% to 13%. Input material: peripheral blood. These receptors were taken from a man between 65 and 80 years old with active or convalescent COVID-19.

V usage is TRBV6-5 and J usage is TRBJ2-5, with D maybe TRBD2 (7 bases). CDR3 length equals 15 residues. Trimming removed 7 bases at V and 5 bases at J, with 20 bases between. CDR1 is MNHEY, CDR2 SVGAGI, per germline. DNA of the CDR3: TGTGCCAGCATTAGTAGGGGGGGAATAGGGGAGACCCAGTACTTC. Its protein product is CASISRGGIGETQYF.

CDR3 region: CASSFQGDLVTQHF. CDR3 in DNA: TGTGCCAGCAGCTTCCAGGGCGATCTGGTGACCCAGCATTTT. The chain combines TRBV5-8 with TRBJ1-5; TRBD1 is a possible D gene (5 bases). The CDR3 covers 14 residues. Trimming removed 2 bases from V and 11 bases from J, with 17 bases in between. Germline V gene data show CDR1 as SGHTS and CDR2 as YDEGEE.

V and J are TRBV19 and TRBJ2-5; the D gene is possibly TRBD2 (6 bases). The CDR3 is 14 amino acids. The V end lost 3 bases, the J end lost 2 bases, and 10 bases lay between the germline ends. CDR1 is LNHDA, CDR2 SQIVND, per germline (reference sequence). The CDR3 DNA reads TGTGCCAGTAGTATGCGGGACTTTCAAGAGACCCAGTACTTC. Protein product: CASSMRDFQETQYF.

The chain links TRBV2 to TRBJ2-7; D is undetermined. The CDR3 sequence is 12 residues long. Germline V gene data show CDR1 as SNHLY and CDR2 as FYNNEI. V dropped 0 bases and J dropped 3 bases, with 3 bases sitting between them. The CDR3 sequence is CASSEASYEQYF. CDR3 coding DNA: TGTGCCAGCAGTGAAGCTAGCTACGAGCAGTACTTC.

The chain links TRBV18 to TRBJ2-7, with 8 bases aligning to TRBD2. This CDR3 contains 16 residues. In germline, CDR1 is KGHSH, CDR2 LQKENI. Losses at the gene ends were 1 base for V and 5 bases for J; bases not matched to a gene: 10. CDR3 coding DNA: TGTGCCAGCTCACCACGGGGGAATAGCGGGGTCAACGAGCAGTACTTC. Its protein product is CASSPRGNSGVNEQYF. Combining the CDR3 with reference TRBV18 and TRBJ2-7 gives the whole variable domain NAGVMQNPRHLVRRRGQEARLRCSPMKGHSHVYWYRQLPEEGLKFMVYLQKENIIDESGMPKERFSAEFPKEGPSILRIQQVVRGDSAAYFCASSPRGNSGVNEQYFGPGTRLTVT.

The rearrangement links TRBV7-2 to TRBJ2-1, with 8 bases fitting TRBD2. Germline V gene sequence: CDR1 SGHTA, CDR2 FQGNSA. V shed 5 bases, J shed 10 bases, and the junction held 4 bases outside the gene matches. The CDR3 loop spans 12 amino acids. The CDR3 spells CASSGTRWEQFF. CDR3 bases: TGTGCCAGCAGCGGGACTAGGTGGGAGCAGTTCTTC. The full variable domain, with the rest looked up from reference TRBV7-2 and TRBJ2-1, is GAGVSQSPSNKVTEKGKDVELRCDPISGHTALYWYRQSLGQGLEFLIYFQGNSAPDKSGLPSDRFSAERTGGSVSTLTIQRTQQEDSAVYLCASSGTRWEQFFGPGTRLTVL.

The table lists this clone with a count of one. The chain couples TRBV7-2 to TRBJ1-5; D is unresolved. Germline loops: CDR1 SGHTA, CDR2 FQGNSA. The length of the CDR3 is 12 residues. Trimming removed 2 bases at V and 9 bases at J, with 8 bases between. This chain's CDR3 is CASSLPRGPQHF. CDR3 in DNA: TGTGCCAGCAGCTTACCCCGGGGGCCCCAGCATTTT. The entire variable domain, with the rest obtained from reference TRBV7-2 and TRBJ1-5, is as follows: GAGVSQSPSNKVTEKGKDVELRCDPISGHTALYWYRQSLGQGLEFLIYFQGNSAPDKSGLPSDRFSAERTGGSVSTLTIQRTQQEDSAVYLCASSLPRGPQHFGDGTRLSIL.

The chain couples TRBV6-5 to TRBJ2-2; the match to TRBD1 covers 8 bases. V was pared by 8 bases and J by 1 base, with 3 bases of the junction left unmatched. The CDR3 runs 14 residues. Germline CDR1 MNHEY, CDR2 SVGAGI. The DNA of the CDR3 is TGTGCCAGCCGCACAGGGGGGAACACCGGGGAGCTGTTTTTT. It encodes CASRTGGNTGELFF.

The genes are TRBV7-8 and TRBJ2-3; D ambiguous. Trimming shortened V by 5 bases and J by 4 bases, and 10 bases separated the two germline ends. This CDR3 has 13 residues. Germline loops: CDR1 SGHVS, CDR2 FQNEAQ. CDR3 sequence: CASSPLSADTQYF. Here the CDR3 DNA reads TGTGCCAGCAGCCCCTTAAGCGCAGATACGCAGTATTTT.

The genes are TRBV4-1 and TRBJ2-4; 15 nucleotides match TRBD2. The CDR3 spans 18 residues. The germline V gene has CDR1 MGHRA and CDR2 YSYEKL. With V trimmed by 6 bases and J by 3 bases, 9 bases remained unmatched. The CDR3 loop reads CASRAGTSGGRGKNIQYF. The CDR3 nucleotides read TGCGCCAGCAGGGCCGGGACTAGCGGGGGGAGAGGCAAAAACATTCAGTACTTC.

This sequence joins TRBV6-4 and TRBJ2-3, with 10 bases identical to TRBD2. CDR1 is MRHNA, CDR2 SNTAGT, per germline. The CDR3 runs to 16 residues. V lost 5 bases, J lost 5 bases, and 10 bases stayed unmatched. CDR3: CASSKLAGEGEDTQYF. The CDR3 DNA follows: TGTGCCAGCAGTAAGCTAGCGGGGGAAGGAGAAGATACGCAGTATTTT.

V gene TRBV9 combines with J gene TRBJ1-1; D remains unclear. This CDR3 spans 18 amino acids. CDR1 is SGDLS, CDR2 YYNGEE, per germline. V was cut by 4 bases and J by 5 bases, with 27 bases left in between. The CDR3, as DNA: TGTGCCAGCAGCATCGTAGAAGGAGGATCCCCACGCGATACTGAAGCTTTCTTT. This codes for CASSIVEGGSPRDTEAFF.

The chain recombines TRBV9 with TRBJ2-5; a weak D match, TRBD1 (5 bases). The CDR3 totals 13 residues. Germline CDR1 reads SGDLS; CDR2 reads YYNGEE. V lost 3 bases and J lost 1, with 7 bases in between. The CDR3 here is CASSADSQETQYF. In DNA, the CDR3 is TGTGCCAGCAGCGCCGACAGCCAAGAGACCCAGTACTTC.

This chain connects TRBV24-1 to TRBJ2-1, with 9 bases aligning to TRBD1. Trimming at V came to 4 bases and at J to 4 bases, leaving 7 bases not matched to a gene. Germline V gives CDR1 KGHDR, CDR2 SFDVKD. The CDR3 is 16 residues long. The CDR3 bases are TGTGCCACCAGTGAGTCCGGGACAGGGCAATACAATGAGCAGTTCTTC. It is translated as CATSESGTGQYNEQFF.

The chain carries TRBV9 and TRBJ1-1; possibly TRBD1 for D (6 bases). Germline loops: CDR1 SGDLS, CDR2 YYNGEE. The V gene lost 0 bases and the J gene lost 1 base, with 13 bases spanning the gap. The CDR3 is made up of 16 amino acids. The CDR3 nucleotides are TGTGCCAGCAGCGTAGGCTTACAGGGCTGGAACACTGAAGCTTTCTTT. Amino acids: CASSVGLQGWNTEAFF.

This sequence joins TRBV10-3 and TRBJ1-2; D gene unclear. The V end lost 6 bases, the J end lost 2 bases, and 10 bases lay between the germline ends. The germline gives CDR1 ENHRY, CDR2 SYGVKD. This CDR3 is built from 13 residues. The CDR3 loop reads CAISHTENYGYTF. Written as DNA, the CDR3 is TGTGCCATCAGCCACACAGAGAACTATGGCTACACCTTC.

The chain uses TRBV6-5 and TRBJ1-5, with D perhaps matching TRBD1 (6 bases). CDR1 is MNHEY, CDR2 SVGAGI, per germline. V lost 8 bases, J lost 0 bases, and 8 bases lay in between. The CDR3 runs to 13 residues. CDR3: CASQDSSNQPQHF. DNA for the CDR3: TGTGCCAGCCAGGACAGTAGCAATCAGCCCCAGCATTTT.

The chain joins TRBV6-5 to TRBJ2-7, with D maybe TRBD1 (5 bases). This CDR3 has 12 amino acids. Germline-derived CDR1 and CDR2 are MNHEY and SVGAGI. V was clipped by 2 bases and J by 9 bases, with 11 bases between them. The CDR3 coding sequence is TGTGCCAGCAGTTACCGCCAGGGCCCGCAGTACTTC. Its translation is CASSYRQGPQYF.

There are a few counts of this clone. This chain joins TRBV4-1 and TRBJ1-5, with D uncertain. The CDR3 totals 15 residues. Germline values: CDR1 MGHRA, CDR2 YSYEKL. Trimming shortened V by 5 bases and J by 2 bases, and 13 bases separated the two germline ends. The CDR3 spells CASSVSVLGNQPQHF. The CDR3 DNA follows: TGCGCCAGCAGCGTGAGTGTCTTGGGCAATCAGCCCCAGCATTTT.

The J gene is TRBJ2-7, the V gene TRBV6-5; TRBD2 agrees at 9 bases. Germline CDR1 MNHEY, CDR2 SVGAGI. V lost 7 bases to trimming and J lost 5 bases; unmatched junction nucleotides: 12. CDR3 length equals 15 residues. This CDR3 reads CASTSQGLAGNEQYF. In nucleotides, the CDR3 is TGTGCCAGCACCAGTCAAGGGCTAGCGGGGAACGAGCAGTACTTC.

The genes are TRBV27 and TRBJ2-3; 7 bases fit TRBD1. The CDR3 sequence is 14 residues long. From germline, CDR1 is MNHEY and CDR2 SMNVEV (reference sequence). Trimming cost V 7 bases and J 0 bases; bases outside gene matches: 4. The CDR3 loop is CASKRDRSTDTQYF. The CDR3 DNA sequence: TGTGCCAGCAAAAGGGACAGAAGCACAGATACGCAGTATTTT.

V usage is TRBV7-8 and J usage is TRBJ1-3; D is perhaps TRBD1 (6 bases). The CDR3 extends over 16 amino acids. Germline V lookup: CDR1 SGHVS, CDR2 FQNEAQ. Trimming pared 2 bases from V and 6 bases from J, leaving 17 bases between. The DNA for the CDR3 is TGTGCCAGCAGCTTATCAGTCACAGGGCAATCAAACACCATATATTTT. Amino acids: CASSLSVTGQSNTIYF.

The rearrangement uses TRBV5-4 and TRBJ1-2; the D is unclear. V lost 2 bases and J lost 5, with 13 bases in between. Germline V lookup: CDR1 SGHNT, CDR2 YYREEE (reference sequence). The CDR3 runs 14 residues. The CDR3 is CASSFNGVKYGYTF. The CDR3 bases are TGTGCCAGCAGCTTCAACGGGGTAAAATATGGCTACACCTTC.

This clone was detected a few times. The chain recombines TRBV4-3 with TRBJ2-1; 11 bases are a match to TRBD2. V lost 0 bases, J lost 1 base, and 2 bases stayed unmatched. Germline CDR1 LGHNA, CDR2 YSLEER. The CDR3 covers 17 residues. The DNA of the CDR3 is TGCGCCAGCAGCCAAGAACTAGCGGGAGTTTCCTACAATGAGCAGTTCTTC. Amino acids: CASSQELAGVSYNEQFF.

The chain's CDR3 is CASQDRENTGELFF. CDR3 in DNA: TGTGCCAGTCAAGACAGGGAGAACACCGGGGAGCTGTTTTTT. The chain links TRBV19 to TRBJ2-2; 7 nucleotides align to TRBD1. The CDR3 consists of 14 residues. Germline V gene data show CDR1 as LNHDA and CDR2 as SQIVND (reference sequence). With 8 bases clipped from V and 1 base from J, the junction kept 4 bases outside the gene matches.